The entry below gives a single T cell receptor (beta chain) sequence along with its context. Its antigen remains unknown. For TCR beta, libraries came from quantitative 5'-RACE with molecular barcodes. TCRdb fed the 5' RACE reads into MiXCR, producing one record per CDR3 protein. The data contain approximately 150,000 distinct CDR3 sequences, around a third of them singletons. The data were obtained in a study of CD8 T cells in ankylosing spondylitis. Study-level results: There was reportedly significant enrichment of clones that were disease-linked in matched ankylosing spondylitis synovial fluid. What seemed typical of ankylosing spondylitis blood was a TCR beta motif built from roughly 8 highly homologous variants.

Germline CDR1 reads SGHRS; CDR2 reads YFSETQ. The CDR3 is made up of 15 amino acids. The V gene end was trimmed by 4 bases and the J gene end by 0 bases; junction bases not matched to a gene: 4. J is TRBJ2-1 and V is TRBV5-1, with TRBD1 matching over 7 bases. The sample was synovial fluid, either unsorted or a sorted T cell fraction (not recorded which). The TCR originated in a male donor with ankylosing spondylitis. The CDR3 protein is CASSIGTASYNEQFF. The CDR3 DNA follows: TGCGCCAGCAGCATAGGGACAGCCTCCTACAATGAGCAGTTCTTC.